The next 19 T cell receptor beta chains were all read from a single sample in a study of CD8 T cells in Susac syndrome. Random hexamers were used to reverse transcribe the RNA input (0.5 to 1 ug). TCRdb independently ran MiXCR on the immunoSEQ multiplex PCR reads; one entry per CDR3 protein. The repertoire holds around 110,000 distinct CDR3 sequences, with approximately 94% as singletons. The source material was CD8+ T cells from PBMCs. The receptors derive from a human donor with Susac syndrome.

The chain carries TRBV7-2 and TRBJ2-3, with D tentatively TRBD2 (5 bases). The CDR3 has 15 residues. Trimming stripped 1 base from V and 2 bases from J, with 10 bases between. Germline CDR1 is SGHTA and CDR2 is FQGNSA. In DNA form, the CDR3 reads TGTGCCAGCAGCTTAGTGGAGCGGTTCACAGATACGCAGTATTTT. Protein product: CASSLVERFTDTQYF. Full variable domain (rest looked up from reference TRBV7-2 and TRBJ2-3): GAGVSQSPSNKVTEKGKDVELRCDPISGHTALYWYRQSLGQGLEFLIYFQGNSAPDKSGLPSDRFSAERTGGSVSTLTIQRTQQEDSAVYLCASSLVERFTDTQYFGPGTRLTVL.

The CDR3 protein is CASSVKWSTEAFF. The CDR3 DNA reads as TGTGCCAGCAGCGTAAAATGGAGCACTGAAGCTTTCTTT. The V and J genes are TRBV9 and TRBJ1-1; the D is unclear. Germline CDR1 is SGDLS and CDR2 is YYNGEE. There are 13 residues in the CDR3. Trimming cost V 1 base and J 4 bases, with 8 bases left between them.

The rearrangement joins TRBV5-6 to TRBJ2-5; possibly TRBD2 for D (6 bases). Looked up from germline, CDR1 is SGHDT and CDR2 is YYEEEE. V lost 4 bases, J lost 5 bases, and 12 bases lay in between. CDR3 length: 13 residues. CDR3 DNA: TGTGCCAGCAGCCTCTGGGCGGGGGAGACCCAGTACTTC. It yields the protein CASSLWAGETQYF.

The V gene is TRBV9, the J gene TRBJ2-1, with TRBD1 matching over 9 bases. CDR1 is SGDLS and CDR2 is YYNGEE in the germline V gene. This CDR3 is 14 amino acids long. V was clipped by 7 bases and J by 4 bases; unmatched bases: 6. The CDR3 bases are TGTGCCAGCGCCATGGGGACAGGGTACAATGAGCAGTTCTTC. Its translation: CASAMGTGYNEQFF.

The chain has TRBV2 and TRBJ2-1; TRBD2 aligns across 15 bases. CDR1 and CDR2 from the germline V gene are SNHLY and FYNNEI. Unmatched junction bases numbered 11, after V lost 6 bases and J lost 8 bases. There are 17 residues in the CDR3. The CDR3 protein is CASSGTSGGLQRDEQFF. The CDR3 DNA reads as TGTGCCAGCAGCGGGACTAGCGGGGGGCTACAGAGGGATGAGCAGTTCTTC.

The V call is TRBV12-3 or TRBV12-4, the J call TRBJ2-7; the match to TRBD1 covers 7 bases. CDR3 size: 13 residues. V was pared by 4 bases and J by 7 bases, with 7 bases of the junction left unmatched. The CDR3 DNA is TGTGCCAGCAGTTCCCAGACAGGGTTAGAGCAGTACTTC. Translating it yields CASSSQTGLEQYF.

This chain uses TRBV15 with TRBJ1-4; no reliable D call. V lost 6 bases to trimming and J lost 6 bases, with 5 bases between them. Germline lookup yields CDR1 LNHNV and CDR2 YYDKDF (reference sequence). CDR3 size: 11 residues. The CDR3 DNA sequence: TGTGCCACCAGGGAGGATGAAAAACTGTTTTTT. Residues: CATREDEKLFF.

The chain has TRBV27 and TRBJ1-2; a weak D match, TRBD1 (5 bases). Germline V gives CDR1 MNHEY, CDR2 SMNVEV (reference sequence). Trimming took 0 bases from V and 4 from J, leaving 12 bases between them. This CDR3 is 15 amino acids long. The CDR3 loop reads CASSLSERGSYGYTF. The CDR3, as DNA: TGTGCCAGCAGTTTATCAGAGAGGGGTTCCTATGGCTACACCTTC.

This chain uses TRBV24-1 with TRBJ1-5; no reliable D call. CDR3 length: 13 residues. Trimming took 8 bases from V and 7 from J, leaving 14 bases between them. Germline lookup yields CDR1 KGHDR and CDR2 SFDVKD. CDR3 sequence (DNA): TGTGCCACCATACCGGCGGGCGTCCAGCCCCAGCATTTT. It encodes CATIPAGVQPQHF.

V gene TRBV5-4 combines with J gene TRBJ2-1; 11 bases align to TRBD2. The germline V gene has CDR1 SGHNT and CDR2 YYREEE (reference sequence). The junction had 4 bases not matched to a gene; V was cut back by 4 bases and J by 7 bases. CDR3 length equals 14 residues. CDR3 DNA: TGTGCCAGCAGCATTAGCGGGGGGGAGAATGAGCAGTTCTTC. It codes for CASSISGGENEQFF.

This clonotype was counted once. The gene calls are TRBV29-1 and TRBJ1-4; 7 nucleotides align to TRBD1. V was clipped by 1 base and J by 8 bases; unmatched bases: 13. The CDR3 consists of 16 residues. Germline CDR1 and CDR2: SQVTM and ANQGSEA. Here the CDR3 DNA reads TGCAGCGTTGAAGGGGGGGGTGACAGGGAGGAAGAAAAACTGTTTTTT. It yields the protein CSVEGGGDREEEKLFF.

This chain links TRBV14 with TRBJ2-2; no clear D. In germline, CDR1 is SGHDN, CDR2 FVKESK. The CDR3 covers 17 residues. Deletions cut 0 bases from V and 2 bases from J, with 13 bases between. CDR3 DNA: TGTGCCAGCAGCCAAGATCCGGCATACACAAACACCGGGGAGCTGTTTTTT. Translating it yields CASSQDPAYTNTGELFF.

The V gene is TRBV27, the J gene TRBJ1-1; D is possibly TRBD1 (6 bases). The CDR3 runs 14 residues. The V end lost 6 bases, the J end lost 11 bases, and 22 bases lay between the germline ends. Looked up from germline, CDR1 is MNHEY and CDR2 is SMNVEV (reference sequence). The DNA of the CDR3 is TGTGCCAGCAGCCGTTTTCGGGGGGACATTGAGGCTTTCTTT. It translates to CASSRFRGDIEAFF.

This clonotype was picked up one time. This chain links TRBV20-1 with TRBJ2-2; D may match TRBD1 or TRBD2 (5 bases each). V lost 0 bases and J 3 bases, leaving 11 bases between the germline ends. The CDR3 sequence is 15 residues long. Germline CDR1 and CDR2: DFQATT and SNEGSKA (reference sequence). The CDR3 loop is CSARDGSRDTGELFF. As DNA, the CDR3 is TGCAGTGCTAGAGATGGGAGCAGGGACACCGGGGAGCTGTTTTTT.

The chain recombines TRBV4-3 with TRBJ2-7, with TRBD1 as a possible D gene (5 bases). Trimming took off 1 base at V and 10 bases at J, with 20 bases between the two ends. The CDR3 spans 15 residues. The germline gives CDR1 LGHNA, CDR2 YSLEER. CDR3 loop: CASSQVSAGRDGQYF. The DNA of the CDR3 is TGCGCCAGCAGCCAAGTATCGGCAGGGCGCGACGGACAGTACTTC.

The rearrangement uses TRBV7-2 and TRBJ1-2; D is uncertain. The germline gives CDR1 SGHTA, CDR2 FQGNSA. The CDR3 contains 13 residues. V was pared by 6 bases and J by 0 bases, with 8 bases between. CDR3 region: CASRLTANYGYTF. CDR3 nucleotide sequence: TGTGCCAGCAGACTAACAGCTAACTATGGCTACACCTTC.

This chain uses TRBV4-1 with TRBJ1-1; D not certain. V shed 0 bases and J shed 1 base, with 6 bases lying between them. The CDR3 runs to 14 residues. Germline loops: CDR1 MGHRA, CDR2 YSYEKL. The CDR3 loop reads CASSQEAGNTEAFF. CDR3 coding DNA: TGCGCCAGCAGCCAAGAGGCAGGGAACACTGAAGCTTTCTTT.

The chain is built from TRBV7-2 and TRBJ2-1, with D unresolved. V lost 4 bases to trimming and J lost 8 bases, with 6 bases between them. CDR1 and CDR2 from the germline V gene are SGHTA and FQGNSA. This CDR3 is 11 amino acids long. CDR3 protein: CASSSRYEQFF. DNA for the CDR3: TGTGCCAGCAGCTCCCGCTATGAGCAGTTCTTC.

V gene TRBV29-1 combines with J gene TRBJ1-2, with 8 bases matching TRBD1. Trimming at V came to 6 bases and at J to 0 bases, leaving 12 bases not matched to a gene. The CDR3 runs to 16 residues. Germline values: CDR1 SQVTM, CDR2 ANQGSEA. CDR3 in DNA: TGCAGCGTACAGGACAGGGACACAAGAACTAACTATGGCTACACCTTC. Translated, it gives CSVQDRDTRTNYGYTF.